These 30 T cell receptor beta chains were sequenced from one sample in a study of T-cell memory formation after mild COVID-19. TCRdb re-called the 5' RACE reads with MiXCR, one entry per CDR3 protein. The profile covers about 260,000 distinct CDR3 sequences, with 15% to 20% appearing a single time and around a fifth taken by the ten largest. The sequencing sample was made of PBMCs or a T cell subset sorted from them (not recorded which). The receptors here all came from a man aged 18 to 30 who had mild COVID-19 (a few samples of this study predate the infection). Cell type and time point are not known.

The chain recombines TRBV5-1 with TRBJ2-5; D might be TRBD2 (6 bases). The CDR3 is 15 residues long. Trimming cost V 0 bases and J 5 bases, with 14 bases left between them. CDR1 and CDR2 from the germline V gene are SGHRS and YFSETQ. DNA for the CDR3: TGCGCCAGCAGCTTGGGTTGGGGAGGCGAGGAGACCCAGTACTTC. This sequence encodes CASSLGWGGEETQYF.

The genes are TRBV7-9 and TRBJ2-7; 10 positions agree with TRBD1. V gave up 1 base and J gave up 3 bases; unmatched junction bases: 3. There are 15 residues in the CDR3. Germline assignment: CDR1 SEHNR and CDR2 FQNEAQ (reference sequence). The CDR3 nucleotides are TGTGCCAGCAGCTTAGGAGGGACAGGGGACTACGAGCAGTACGTC. Protein: CASSLGGTGDYEQYV.

The gene calls are TRBV4-2 and TRBJ1-5; perhaps TRBD1 as D (6 bases). V was trimmed by 0 bases and J by 7 bases, leaving 16 bases between them. The CDR3 totals 16 residues. Germline loops: CDR1 LGHNA, CDR2 YNFKEQ. The CDR3 is CASSQDASQGRQPQHF. The CDR3 DNA follows: TGTGCCAGCAGCCAAGATGCCTCACAGGGACGCCAGCCCCAGCATTTT.

Only a few counts were recorded for this clonotype. This chain joins TRBV6-2 or TRBV6-3 and TRBJ2-1, with D unresolved. The CDR3 contains 15 residues. Per germline, CDR1 MNHEY and CDR2 SVGEGT. V lost 2 bases and J lost 5, with 13 bases in between. DNA for the CDR3: TGTGCCAGCAGTTACCGCCACAGCATCGACAATGAGCAGTTCTTC. As protein: CASSYRHSIDNEQFF.

The V call is TRBV2, the J call TRBJ2-3; D unresolved. Trimming pared 1 base from V and 6 bases from J, leaving 5 bases between. Per the germline V gene, CDR1 is SNHLY and CDR2 is FYNNEI. The CDR3 contains 12 residues. Written as DNA, the CDR3 is TGTGCCAGCAGTGAAGGTGGCGATACGCAGTATTTT. Protein product: CASSEGGDTQYF.

This clonotype was seen only a few times. CDR3 sequence: CASSQPGQINPEAFF. CDR3 nucleotide sequence: TGTGCCAGCAGCCAGCCGGGACAGATCAACCCTGAAGCTTTCTTT. The chain uses TRBV7-9 and TRBJ1-1; TRBD1 matches 7 bases. Germline CDR1 is SEHNR and CDR2 is FQNEAQ (reference sequence). This CDR3 has 15 amino acids. After removal of 5 bases from V and 6 bases from J, the junction contained 12 bases not matched to a gene.

The chain combines TRBV6-6 with TRBJ1-2; TRBD1 aligns across 12 bases. The CDR3 loop spans 13 amino acids. Germline V gives CDR1 MNHNY, CDR2 SVGAGI (reference sequence). The ends lost 11 bases at V and 5 bases at J; junction bases unmatched: 6. The CDR3 here is CALRDRGLYGYTF. The CDR3 DNA follows: TGTGCCTTACGGGACAGGGGGCTTTATGGCTACACCTTC.

The V call is TRBV11-1, the J call TRBJ1-1; TRBD1 might be the D (6 bases). Germline V gene data show CDR1 as SGHAT and CDR2 as FQDESV (reference sequence). Trimming pared 5 bases from V and 0 bases from J, leaving 16 bases between. The CDR3 consists of 16 residues. In DNA form, the CDR3 reads TGTGCCAGCAGCGCCCAGGGGCCTCCAATGAACACTGAAGCTTTCTTT. The encoded protein is CASSAQGPPMNTEAFF.

This clonotype was counted a few times. The rearrangement uses TRBV29-1 and TRBJ2-3; D remains ambiguous. Trimming took 4 bases from V and 1 from J, leaving 12 bases between them. This CDR3 comprises 14 residues. Germline loops: CDR1 SQVTM, CDR2 ANQGSEA. This chain's CDR3 is CSVVGRSGTDTQYF. The CDR3 nucleotides are TGCAGCGTTGTCGGCAGAAGTGGCACAGATACGCAGTATTTT.

The chain is built from TRBV9 and TRBJ1-2; D ambiguous. V was pared by 0 bases and J by 4 bases, with 7 bases between. The length of the CDR3 is 13 residues. Germline loops: CDR1 SGDLS, CDR2 YYNGEE. DNA of the CDR3: TGTGCCAGCAGCGTAGAGGGTACCTATGGCTACACCTTC. Its translation: CASSVEGTYGYTF.

The chain combines TRBV20-1 with TRBJ2-7, with 10 bases identical to TRBD2. This CDR3 is built from 14 residues. Looked up from germline, CDR1 is DFQATT and CDR2 is SNEGSKA (reference sequence). J gave up 4 bases and V 6 bases, and 9 bases lay outside the gene matches. Here the CDR3 reads CSAPERGGLYEQYF. In DNA form, the CDR3 reads TGCAGTGCACCCGAGCGGGGGGGATTGTACGAGCAGTACTTC.

The chain couples TRBV9 to TRBJ2-3; 8 bases are shared with TRBD1. V was clipped by 3 bases and J by 3 bases; unmatched bases: 3. Germline V CDR1 and CDR2: SGDLS, YYNGEE. The CDR3 is made up of 14 amino acids. CDR3 loop: CASSADRVTDTQYF. CDR3 nucleotide sequence: TGTGCCAGCAGCGCGGACAGGGTTACAGATACGCAGTATTTT.

This clonotype was seen more than once but under ten times. Here the CDR3 reads CASSSGRRVPRDTQYF. CDR3 nucleotides: TGTGCCAGCAGTTCGGGACGTCGGGTACCGAGAGATACGCAGTATTTT. This chain uses TRBV6-5 with TRBJ2-3; D tentatively reads TRBD1 or TRBD2 (5 bases each). CDR1 MNHEY and CDR2 SVGAGI come from the germline V gene. The CDR3 consists of 16 residues. Trimming pared 4 bases from V and 5 bases from J, leaving 19 bases between.

This clonotype appeared a few times. The V gene is TRBV15, the J gene TRBJ1-4; a possible D gene is TRBD1 (6 bases). Trimming shortened V by 5 bases and J by 8 bases, and 18 bases separated the two germline ends. This CDR3 has 15 amino acids. Germline V gene sequence: CDR1 LNHNV, CDR2 YYDKDF (reference sequence). For the CDR3, the DNA is TGTGCCACCAGCGGCGGGACACTTCTAGGAGAAAAACTGTTTTTT. Translating gives CATSGGTLLGEKLFF.

The genes are TRBV7-2 and TRBJ2-3; 10 bases match TRBD2. CDR1 is SGHTA, CDR2 FQGNSA, per germline. The CDR3 covers 16 residues. V lost 3 bases and J lost 6; bases outside the gene matches: 9. CDR3 in amino acids: CASSLGSGGLRDTQYF. The CDR3, as DNA: TGTGCCAGCAGCTTGGGTAGCGGGGGGCTACGGGATACGCAGTATTTT.

This clonotype has only a few counts. V is TRBV4-1 and J is TRBJ1-2; 8 bases agree with TRBD1. J lost 6 bases, V lost 4 bases, and 7 bases had no gene match. Germline V gives CDR1 MGHRA, CDR2 YSYEKL. This CDR3 contains 14 residues. CDR3 in DNA: TGCGCCAGCAGCCCCCTACAGGGGGGAAATGGCTACACCTTC. Residues: CASSPLQGGNGYTF.

The V call is TRBV7-9, the J call TRBJ2-3; no definite D call. CDR1 is SEHNR and CDR2 is FQNEAQ in the germline V gene (reference sequence). The CDR3 sequence is 15 residues long. V lost 2 bases, J lost 1 base, and 10 bases lay in between. This CDR3 is CASSLMELGTDTQYF. As DNA, the CDR3 is TGTGCCAGCAGCTTAATGGAGTTGGGCACAGATACGCAGTATTTT.

The chain carries TRBV10-3 and TRBJ1-3, with TRBD1 matching 8 bases. J gave up 2 bases and V 10 bases, and 13 bases lay outside the gene matches. Germline CDR1 is ENHRY and CDR2 is SYGVKD. The CDR3 is 16 amino acids. CDR3 in amino acids: CATGGQVGSAGNTIYF. Here the CDR3 DNA reads TGTGCCACCGGGGGACAGGTCGGGTCGGCTGGAAACACCATATATTTT.

This clonotype was seen a few times. As the CDR3 is not closed by the conserved phenylalanine or tryptophan, this likely results from a read error. V and J are TRBV11-2 and TRBJ1-2; D gene unclear. Trimming pared 4 bases from V and 6 bases from J, leaving 9 bases between. The germline gives CDR1 SGHAT, CDR2 FQNNGV. CDR3 length: 12 residues. The CDR3 DNA reads as TGTGCCAGCAGCTCCTCTACCCATGGCTACACCTTA. Amino acid sequence: CASSSSTHGYTL.

The rearrangement joins TRBV27 to TRBJ1-1; unclear D gene. The V and J ends lost 5 bases and 11 bases respectively, with 9 bases between them. Germline loops: CDR1 MNHEY, CDR2 SMNVEV (reference sequence). CDR3 length: 10 amino acids. CDR3 sequence: CASSALNAFF. The CDR3 region has the DNA TGTGCCAGCAGTGCCCTGAACGCTTTCTTT.

This clonotype was counted a few times. J is TRBJ2-7 and V is TRBV9, with TRBD1 identical over 7 bases. Germline CDR1 reads SGDLS; CDR2 reads YYNGEE. This CDR3 region has 13 residues. V shed 7 bases and J 2 bases; nucleotides not matched to a gene: 6. The CDR3 bases are TGTGCCAGCGGGACAGAAGCTCCCTACGAGCAGTACTTC. This gives the protein CASGTEAPYEQYF.

This sequence joins TRBV18 and TRBJ2-3, with D perhaps TRBD1 or TRBD2 (5 bases each). Germline V gene sequence: CDR1 KGHSH, CDR2 LQKENI. V lost 2 bases, J lost 6 bases, and 18 bases lay in between. CDR3 length: 16 amino acids. The CDR3 region has the DNA TGTGCCAGCTCACCAGGTTTGGGGCAGCGAGGGGATACGCAGTATTTT. The encoded protein is CASSPGLGQRGDTQYF.

The V gene is TRBV23-1, the J gene TRBJ2-7; perhaps TRBD2 as D (6 bases). TRBV23-1 is known as an ORF, though its function is uncertain. Trimming removed 1 base from V and 6 bases from J, with 19 bases in between. The CDR3 covers 16 residues. This CDR3 reads CASSQFQSPAGPEQYF. In nucleotides, the CDR3 is TGCGCCAGCAGTCAATTTCAATCACCAGCGGGTCCCGAGCAGTACTTC.

The CDR3 sequence: CASSEAPIRDTQYF. The CDR3 nucleotides read TGTGCCAGCAGTGAAGCGCCGATCCGGGATACGCAGTATTTT. The V call is TRBV2, the J call TRBJ2-3; D is unclear. Per the germline V gene, CDR1 is SNHLY and CDR2 is FYNNEI. The CDR3 is made up of 14 amino acids. Trimming took 0 bases from V and 6 from J, leaving 10 bases between them.

This chain joins TRBV21-1 and TRBJ2-3; the DNA was not compared with TRBD2, the D call given in the table. TRBV21-1 is tagged as a pseudogene. The CDR3 runs to 17 residues. CDR3 sequence: CASSKVSVGSGGDTQYF. The CDR3, as DNA: TGTGCCAGCAGCAAAGTAAGCGTTGGTAGCGGGGGAGATACGCAGTATTTT.

This clonotype appeared a few times. The chain employs TRBV20-1 and TRBJ2-2; D gene uncertain. The CDR3 sequence is 12 residues long. CDR1 and CDR2 (germline): DFQATT, SNEGSKA (reference sequence). Trimming shortened V by 3 bases and J by 7 bases, and 9 bases separated the two germline ends. DNA for the CDR3: TGCAGTGCTAGTACTCGCGGCGGGGAGCTGTTTTTT. As protein: CSASTRGGELFF.

This chain connects TRBV11-2 to TRBJ2-7, with no clear D. The germline CDR1 and CDR2 sequences are SGHAT and FQNNGV. CDR3 length equals 12 residues. Between the trimmed V and J ends, which lost 5 bases and 5 bases, there was a span of 10 bases. In DNA form, the CDR3 reads TGTGCCAGCAGCCCCCCGACAAACGAGCAGTACTTC. Protein sequence: CASSPPTNEQYF.

This rearrangement joins TRBV4-2 to TRBJ2-3; D unresolved. CDR1 is LGHNA and CDR2 is YNFKEQ in the germline V gene. This CDR3 is 14 amino acids long. Trimming took 0 bases from V and 4 from J, leaving 8 bases between them. In nucleotides, the CDR3 is TGTGCCAGCAGCCAAGAAGCATCCGCAGATACGCAGTATTTT. Protein: CASSQEASADTQYF.

The V and J genes are TRBV10-3 and TRBJ2-1; TRBD2 matches at 9 bases. The J call is in doubt because the DNA end fits TRBJ2-7 better. The CDR3 has 15 amino acids. Germline-derived CDR1 and CDR2 are ENHRY and SYGVKD. The CDR3 loop reads CAISDHQRGDNEQYF. DNA for the CDR3: TGTGCCATCAGTGACCACCAGCGGGGGGACAATGAGCAGTACTTC.

The gene calls are TRBV5-1 and TRBJ1-6; D not resolved. V was trimmed by 1 base and J by 6 bases, leaving 8 bases between them. Looked up from germline, CDR1 is SGHRS and CDR2 is YFSETQ. This CDR3 spans 14 amino acids. The chain's CDR3 is CASSLTRPNSPLHF. The CDR3, as DNA: TGCGCCAGCAGCTTGACGAGACCTAATTCACCCCTCCACTTT.